Following are 5 T cell receptor beta chains from one sample sequenced in a study of cytomegalovirus exposure and HLA in healthy donors. PCR employed 60 Vbeta and 13 Jbeta primers. TCRdb's copy holds only in-frame clones and misses some; the assay was immunoSEQ multiplex PCR. The repertoire has about 170,000 clones, over 80% of them found once; the top ten carry over 2%. Input material: PBMCs. The receptors originated from a male donor in good health and CMV-seronegative.

This chain links TRBV14 with TRBJ2-7; D gene ambiguous. Germline CDR1 and CDR2: SGHDN and FVKESK. Trimming shortened V by 3 bases and J by 1 base, and 7 bases separated the two germline ends. The CDR3 totals 13 residues. In nucleotides, the CDR3 is TGTGCCAGCAGCCACGGTAGTTCCTACGAGCAGTACTTC. This translates into CASSHGSSYEQYF. Looking up the rest from reference TRBV14 and TRBJ2-7 gives the full variable domain: EAGVTQFPSHSVIEKGQTVTLRCDPISGHDNLYWYRRVMGKEIKFLLHFVKESKQDESGMPNNRFLAERTGGTYSTLKVQPAELEDSGVYFCASSHGSSYEQYFGPGTRLTVT.

This clone was counted a single time. V gene TRBV7-6 combines with J gene TRBJ1-2, with a weak D call TRBD1 (6 bases). Germline assignment: CDR1 SGHVS and CDR2 FNYEAQ. Deletions cut 5 bases from V and 4 bases from J, with 17 bases between. This CDR3 has 15 amino acids. The CDR3 region has the DNA TGTGCCAGCAGCCAAGGGGGGGACCGCTTCTATGGCTACACCTTC. It specifies CASSQGGDRFYGYTF.

The chain links TRBV11-3 to TRBJ2-3, with TRBD1 matching 7 bases. The CDR3 is 14 residues long. Germline lookup yields CDR1 SGHNT and CDR2 YENEEA. V dropped 1 base and J dropped 5; count of bases not matched to a gene: 3. CDR3 bases: TGTGCCAGCAGCTTAGGACAGGGCGTAGATACGCAGTATTTT. The encoded protein is CASSLGQGVDTQYF.

The chain uses TRBV5-4 and TRBJ2-2; D uncertain. Germline V gene lookup returns CDR1 SGHNT and CDR2 YYREEE (reference sequence). This CDR3 comprises 15 residues. Between the trimmed V and J ends, which lost 0 bases and 5 bases, there was a span of 11 bases. Here the CDR3 DNA reads TGTGCCAGCAGCTTGGATAGTAGCACAACCGGGGAGCTGTTTTTT. This codes for CASSLDSSTTGELFF. Full variable domain (missing parts from reference TRBV5-4 and TRBJ2-2): ETGVTQSPTHLIKTRGQQVTLRCSSQSGHNTVSWYQQALGQGPQFIFQYYREEENGRGNFPPRFSGLQFPNYSSELNVNALELDDSALYLCASSLDSSTTGELFFGEGSRLTVL.

The chain has TRBV11-2 and TRBJ2-3; 11 bases are a match to TRBD1. Looked up from germline, CDR1 is SGHAT and CDR2 is FQNNGV. V dropped 6 bases and J dropped 7; count of bases not matched to a gene: 15. CDR3 size: 17 residues. CDR3: CASRKGGGTGGKNTQYF. CDR3 sequence (DNA): TGTGCCAGCAGGAAGGGCGGGGGGACAGGGGGTAAAAATACGCAGTATTTT.